The present TCR beta chain was sequenced within a study of blood T cell repertoires in COVID-19. How the authors handled the data: Researchers report that nucleated cell counts were estimated from reference gene primer amplification. Some clones are missing from TCRdb's copy, which holds only in-frame ones; the method was immunoSEQ multiplex PCR. V, J and clone size are taken as reported in that table, and D and trimming were inferred from the DNA itself. The table has some 210,000 clones, 88% seen once. The CDR3 sequence is 17 residues long. Germline V gives CDR1 GTSNPN, CDR2 SVGIG (reference sequence). V shed 0 bases and J 4 bases; nucleotides not matched to a gene: 11.

The V call is TRBV30, the J call TRBJ1-5, with TRBD1 matching over 8 bases. Sequenced material: peripheral blood. The TCR originated in a woman aged 40 to 49 who had recovered from COVID-19. Here the CDR3 DNA reads TGTGCCTGGAGTGTACGGTTAGGACAGGGCGGAAATCAGCCCCAGCATTTT. It is translated as CAWSVRLGQGGNQPQHF.